A single sample is the source of the 23 T cell receptor beta chains below, sequenced in a study of cytomegalovirus exposure and HLA in healthy donors. PCR primers comprised 60 Vbeta and 13 Jbeta primers. The assay was immunoSEQ multiplex PCR, and TCRdb's table has in-frame clones only and misses some. The sample has 150,000 to 200,000 clones; 60% to 85% are singletons. The specimen sequenced was PBMCs. The receptors come from a woman between 40 and 55 years old in good health and CMV-seronegative.

The chain combines TRBV19 with TRBJ2-3, with D possibly TRBD2 on 7 matching bases. The germline V and J ends were trimmed by 7 bases and 2 bases, with 25 bases remaining between them. This CDR3 spans 18 amino acids. Germline assignment: CDR1 LNHDA and CDR2 SQIVND (reference sequence). Here the CDR3 reads CASTESLLGGTNTDTQYF. As DNA, the CDR3 is TGTGCCAGTACAGAGTCCTTGTTAGGGGGGACTAACACAGATACGCAGTATTTT.

The chain couples TRBV6-5 to TRBJ1-2, with TRBD1 matching over 7 bases. The ends lost 5 bases at V and 4 bases at J; junction bases unmatched: 10. CDR1 is MNHEY, CDR2 SVGAGI, per germline. The CDR3 length is 15 residues. The CDR3: CASSRYRGHIYGYTF. Written as DNA, the CDR3 is TGTGCCAGCAGTCGATACAGGGGCCATATCTATGGCTACACCTTC.

This chain links TRBV19 with TRBJ1-2, with D perhaps TRBD1 (5 bases). The CDR3 contains 14 residues. V lost 5 bases to trimming and J lost 8 bases, with 18 bases between them. The germline CDR1 and CDR2 sequences are LNHDA and SQIVND (reference sequence). CDR3 coding DNA: TGTGCCAGTAGTCCCCCGGGCGACAGTCGAGGCTACACCTTC. Translating gives CASSPPGDSRGYTF.

This sequence joins TRBV7-6 and TRBJ2-7; the match to TRBD2 covers 9 bases. Trimming cost V 0 bases and J 3 bases; bases outside gene matches: 9. The CDR3 consists of 17 residues. The germline V gene encodes CDR1 SGHVS and CDR2 FNYEAQ. The CDR3, as DNA: TGTGCCAGCAGCTTAGCTCACTTGGGACTAGCCGGCTACGAGCAGTACTTC. It codes for CASSLAHLGLAGYEQYF.

The chain recombines TRBV27 with TRBJ2-7, with no clear D. From germline, CDR1 is MNHEY and CDR2 SMNVEV (reference sequence). V was clipped by 6 bases and J by 9 bases, with 12 bases between them. The CDR3 is 11 amino acids. CDR3: CASSLPLGQYV. The CDR3 nucleotides read TGTGCCAGCAGCCTCCCTCTGGGGCAGTACGTC.

This clone was picked up a small number of times. The V and J genes are TRBV29-1 and TRBJ2-5; 7 bases align to TRBD1. This CDR3 region has 16 residues. V lost 6 bases to trimming and J lost 4 bases; unmatched junction nucleotides: 17. CDR1 and CDR2 from the germline V gene are SQVTM and ANQGSEA. The CDR3 sequence is CSVERVFYRGGETQYF. CDR3 bases: TGCAGCGTGGAAAGGGTTTTTTACAGGGGTGGAGAGACCCAGTACTTC.

As DNA, the CDR3 is TGTGCCAGCACCCCGCGTGGGACAGGGGGCTATGGCTACACCTTC. This codes for CASTPRGTGGYGYTF. The chain links TRBV2 to TRBJ1-2; 11 nucleotides line up with TRBD1. J gave up 4 bases and V 7 bases, and 8 bases lay outside the gene matches. CDR3 length: 15 residues. The germline CDR1 and CDR2 sequences are SNHLY and FYNNEI.

The rearrangement joins TRBV7-2 to TRBJ2-1; 12 positions match TRBD2. V lost 6 bases, J lost 5 bases, and 5 bases stayed unmatched. Germline V lookup: CDR1 SGHTA, CDR2 FQGNSA. This CDR3 has 15 amino acids. In DNA, the CDR3 is TGTGCCAGCAGACGACTAGCGGGAGAAAACAATGAGCAGTTCTTC. Translation: CASRRLAGENNEQFF.

V usage is TRBV19 and J usage is TRBJ2-7; maybe TRBD2 (7 bases). The CDR3 loop spans 14 amino acids. Trimming removed 7 bases at V and 2 bases at J, with 15 bases between. The V gene's germline CDR1 is LNHDA and CDR2 SQIVND (reference sequence). In nucleotides, the CDR3 is TGTGCCAGTATGACGGGGGGCAACCCCTACGAGCAGTACGTC. As protein: CASMTGGNPYEQYV.

This chain joins TRBV5-4 and TRBJ2-4; the D gene is possibly TRBD1 (6 bases). This CDR3 has 15 residues. CDR1 is SGHNT, CDR2 YYREEE, per germline (reference sequence). The V end lost 0 bases, the J end lost 8 bases, and 15 bases lay between the germline ends. CDR3 coding DNA: TGTGCCAGCAGCTTGGAGGGAAGGGGGATTGACATTCAGTACTTC. Protein sequence: CASSLEGRGIDIQYF.

This chain uses TRBV10-3 with TRBJ1-5, with D perhaps matching TRBD1 (6 bases). The CDR3 loop spans 16 amino acids. Between the trimmed V and J ends, which lost 0 bases and 2 bases, there was a span of 11 bases. Germline CDR1 ENHRY, CDR2 SYGVKD. CDR3: CAISESGPGGNQPQHF. For the CDR3, the DNA is TGTGCCATCAGTGAGTCGGGGCCAGGGGGCAATCAGCCCCAGCATTTT.

The rearrangement uses TRBV5-1 and TRBJ1-2, with D perhaps TRBD1 (6 bases). V was shortened by 0 bases and J by 7 bases, with 10 bases between the two germline ends. The germline CDR1 and CDR2 sequences are SGHRS and YFSETQ. The CDR3 sequence is 13 residues long. The CDR3 DNA is TGCGCCAGCAGCTTGGAGGCAGGGGCTGGCTACACCTTC. This translates into CASSLEAGAGYTF.

The rearrangement joins TRBV6-6 to TRBJ2-2; D is unclear. V gave up 6 bases and J gave up 5 bases, with 10 bases separating them. The CDR3 extends over 13 amino acids. From germline, CDR1 is MNHNY and CDR2 SVGAGI (reference sequence). The CDR3 region has the DNA TGTGCCAGCAGCCGCGATACTACCGGGGAGCTGTTTTTT. Encoded protein: CASSRDTTGELFF.

J is TRBJ1-4 and V is TRBV18, with D hard to call. Germline loops: CDR1 KGHSH, CDR2 LQKENI. Trimming removed 2 bases at V and 1 base at J, with 8 bases between. The CDR3 runs 15 residues. DNA of the CDR3: TGTGCCAGCTCACCAACTAGAGGAACTAATGAAAAACTGTTTTTT. Translating gives CASSPTRGTNEKLFF.

The table lists this clone with a few counts. This sequence joins TRBV7-6 and TRBJ2-2; 9 bases agree with TRBD2. Germline-derived CDR1 and CDR2 are SGHVS and FNYEAQ. CDR3 length equals 16 residues. The V and J ends lost 2 bases and 4 bases, in that order; junction bases with no gene match: 5. CDR3 DNA: TGTGCCAGCAGCTTACTTAGCGGGAGAACCACCGGGGAGCTGTTTTTT. Translating it yields CASSLLSGRTTGELFF.

The gene calls are TRBV7-9 and TRBJ2-3; a weak D match, TRBD2 (6 bases). The V gene's germline CDR1 is SEHNR and CDR2 FQNEAQ (reference sequence). This CDR3 has 13 amino acids. The V and J ends lost 4 bases and 7 bases respectively, with 12 bases between them. CDR3 sequence reads: CASSSLAGNTQYF. The DNA of the CDR3 is TGTGCCAGCAGCTCTCTTGCGGGAAATACGCAGTATTTT.

This chain links TRBV30 with TRBJ2-7; tentative D call: TRBD2 (5 bases). There are 12 residues in the CDR3. Germline CDR1 is GTSNPN and CDR2 is SVGIG (reference sequence). V was shortened by 3 bases and J by 0 bases, with 6 bases between the two germline ends. This chain's CDR3 is CAWSRGSYEQYF. CDR3 DNA: TGTGCCTGGAGCCGGGGCTCCTACGAGCAGTACTTC.

This clone has just one count. The genes are TRBV2 and TRBJ2-1; D may be TRBD2 (6 bases). The length of the CDR3 is 16 residues. CDR1 SNHLY and CDR2 FYNNEI come from the germline V gene. V lost 2 bases to trimming and J lost 1 base, with 12 bases between them. CDR3 region: CASSERSGASYNEQFF. In DNA, the CDR3 is TGTGCCAGCAGTGAACGATCGGGAGCGTCCTACAATGAGCAGTTCTTC.

The chain combines TRBV5-6 with TRBJ1-5, with D unresolved. Germline V gene data show CDR1 as SGHDT and CDR2 as YYEEEE. The CDR3 loop spans 17 amino acids. Deletions cut 0 bases from V and 2 bases from J, with 15 bases between. The CDR3 DNA follows: TGTGCCAGCAGCTTGGGAGGGTACGGGCAGGGCAATCAGCCCCAGCATTTT. Amino acid sequence: CASSLGGYGQGNQPQHF.

This clone was counted a single time. The gene calls are TRBV19 and TRBJ1-5, with 7 bases lining up with TRBD1. The CDR3 runs 14 residues. CDR1 LNHDA and CDR2 SQIVND come from the germline V gene (reference sequence). With V trimmed by 7 bases and J by 7 bases, 10 bases remained unmatched. Here the CDR3 DNA reads TGTGCCAGTAATTTACAGGGGATCCACCAGCCCCAGCATTTT. Translation: CASNLQGIHQPQHF.

The chain has TRBV6-5 and TRBJ1-1, with 10 bases identical to TRBD1. V lost 2 bases to trimming and J lost 4 bases; unmatched junction nucleotides: 7. CDR3 size: 16 residues. In germline, CDR1 is MNHEY, CDR2 SVGAGI. This chain's CDR3 is CASSYAGQGLGTEAFF. The CDR3 DNA reads TGTGCCAGCAGTTACGCGGGACAGGGGTTAGGCACTGAAGCTTTCTTT.

The chain couples TRBV7-2 to TRBJ2-1, with 7 bases identical to TRBD2. J gave up 0 bases and V 5 bases, and 4 bases lay outside the gene matches. This CDR3 contains 15 residues. CDR1 is SGHTA, CDR2 FQGNSA, per germline. The chain's CDR3 is CASSPASGSYNEQFF. The CDR3 DNA reads TGTGCCAGCAGCCCCGCTAGCGGCTCCTACAATGAGCAGTTCTTC.

This clone was found a few times. This chain connects TRBV6-5 to TRBJ1-2; a weak D match, TRBD1 (6 bases). The V gene's germline CDR1 is MNHEY and CDR2 SVGAGI. CDR3 length: 12 residues. The V end was cut by 7 bases, the J end by 2 bases, with 8 bases between. The CDR3 region has the DNA TGTGCCAGCAAGCAGGGGAACTATGGCTACACCTTC. Protein: CASKQGNYGYTF.